Below, 11 T cell receptor beta chains from the same sample are listed, as sequenced in a study of blood T cell repertoires in COVID-19. TCRdb's table, derived via immunoSEQ multiplex PCR, lists solely in-frame clones and lacks some. The sample includes 220,000 or so clones, 65% to 85% of them seen just once. Sequenced sample: peripheral blood. The origin of the receptors is a woman aged 55-69 years with acute or convalescent COVID-19.

J is TRBJ2-5 and V is TRBV7-2; 7 bases align to TRBD1. J was trimmed by 5 bases and V by 5 bases; bases with no gene match: 2. Germline CDR1 SGHTA, CDR2 FQGNSA. The CDR3 is made up of 12 amino acids. DNA for the CDR3: TGTGCCAGCAGCCCGACAGGGGAGACCCAGTACTTC. As protein: CASSPTGETQYF.

The rearrangement uses TRBV5-4 and TRBJ2-7; 9 nucleotides line up with TRBD1. The length of the CDR3 is 16 residues. Trimming at V came to 4 bases and at J to 3 bases, leaving 11 bases not matched to a gene. Germline CDR1 reads SGHNT; CDR2 reads YYREEE (reference sequence). The CDR3 is CASSETGTGQLYEQYF. CDR3 DNA: TGTGCCAGCAGCGAGACCGGGACAGGGCAGCTCTACGAGCAGTACTTC.

This clone was observed at least ten times. V usage is TRBV5-6 and J usage is TRBJ2-1, with 14 bases lining up with TRBD2. The CDR3 spans 17 residues. Looked up from germline, CDR1 is SGHDT and CDR2 is YYEEEE. The V segment lost 1 base and the J segment 16 bases; nucleotides outside the gene matches: 16. CDR3 protein: CASSLLSPAGLAGGYFF. In DNA, the CDR3 is TGTGCCAGCAGCTTGTTATCGCCCGCCGGACTAGCGGGGGGTTACTTCTTC.

The chain recombines TRBV7-9 with TRBJ2-3; 9 bases fit TRBD2. Per the germline V gene, CDR1 is SEHNR and CDR2 is FQNEAQ (reference sequence). The CDR3 length is 18 residues. The trim removed 1 base at V and 8 bases at J, leaving 16 bases unmatched. The CDR3 DNA sequence: TGTGCCAGCAGCTTAGTGGCTAGCGGGGCCTCAGTCAGGGTTACGCAGTATTTT. It encodes CASSLVASGASVRVTQYF.

The chain couples TRBV25-1 to TRBJ2-7; TRBD1 matches at 7 bases. J was trimmed by 3 bases and V by 7 bases; bases with no gene match: 6. Germline V gene lookup returns CDR1 MGHDK and CDR2 SYGVNS. This CDR3 comprises 13 residues. The CDR3 DNA is TGTGCCAGCATAATCGACAGGGTCTACGAGCAGTACTTC. It codes for CASIIDRVYEQYF.

V gene TRBV7-2 combines with J gene TRBJ2-2; D gene uncertain. CDR1 and CDR2 (germline): SGHTA, FQGNSA. V was shortened by 6 bases and J by 2 bases, with 7 bases between the two germline ends. The CDR3 is 13 amino acids. The CDR3 loop is CASSKSNTGELFF. CDR3 DNA: TGTGCCAGCAGTAAGAGTAACACCGGGGAGCTGTTTTTT.

This chain joins TRBV5-1 and TRBJ2-5; D unresolved. CDR3 size: 14 residues. Trimming removed 0 bases at V and 5 bases at J, with 11 bases between. The germline gives CDR1 SGHRS, CDR2 YFSETQ. CDR3 nucleotides: TGCGCCAGCAGCTTGGGGTCGGTCCGGGAGACCCAGTACTTC. Amino acids: CASSLGSVRETQYF.

The V call is TRBV6-5, the J call TRBJ1-2, with 8 positions matching TRBD1. The junction had 9 bases not matched to a gene; V was cut back by 8 bases and J by 7 bases. The CDR3 has 13 residues. Germline values: CDR1 MNHEY, CDR2 SVGAGI. CDR3 sequence (DNA): TGTGCCAGCCCGAGGACAGGGAATAGTGGCTACACCTTC. This translates into CASPRTGNSGYTF.

The chain carries TRBV30 and TRBJ2-4; TRBD2 agrees at 13 bases. Germline V lookup: CDR1 GTSNPN, CDR2 SVGIG (reference sequence). Trimming removed 2 bases from V and 8 bases from J; junction bases left unmatched: 6. The CDR3 contains 15 residues. In DNA form, the CDR3 reads TGTGCCTGGAGTAAACTAGCGGGGGGGCCGGACATTCAGTACTTC. This sequence encodes CAWSKLAGGPDIQYF.

The rearrangement joins TRBV5-1 to TRBJ2-1; D perhaps matches TRBD2 (5 bases). Germline V gene lookup returns CDR1 SGHRS and CDR2 YFSETQ. This CDR3 region has 13 residues. Trimming removed 4 bases from V and 8 bases from J, with 13 bases in between. CDR3 nucleotide sequence: TGCGCCAGCAGCGTAGCTAGCTTCGATGAGCAGTTCTTC. It is translated as CASSVASFDEQFF.

This clone has a handful of counts. The V and J genes are TRBV5-1 and TRBJ2-3; a weak D match, TRBD2 (6 bases). Germline lookup yields CDR1 SGHRS and CDR2 YFSETQ. The CDR3 is 16 residues long. Trimming removed 0 bases at V and 2 bases at J, with 13 bases between. The CDR3 loop reads CASSLALRGTTDTQYF. CDR3 in DNA: TGCGCCAGCAGCTTGGCCCTTCGGGGGACCACAGATACGCAGTATTTT.